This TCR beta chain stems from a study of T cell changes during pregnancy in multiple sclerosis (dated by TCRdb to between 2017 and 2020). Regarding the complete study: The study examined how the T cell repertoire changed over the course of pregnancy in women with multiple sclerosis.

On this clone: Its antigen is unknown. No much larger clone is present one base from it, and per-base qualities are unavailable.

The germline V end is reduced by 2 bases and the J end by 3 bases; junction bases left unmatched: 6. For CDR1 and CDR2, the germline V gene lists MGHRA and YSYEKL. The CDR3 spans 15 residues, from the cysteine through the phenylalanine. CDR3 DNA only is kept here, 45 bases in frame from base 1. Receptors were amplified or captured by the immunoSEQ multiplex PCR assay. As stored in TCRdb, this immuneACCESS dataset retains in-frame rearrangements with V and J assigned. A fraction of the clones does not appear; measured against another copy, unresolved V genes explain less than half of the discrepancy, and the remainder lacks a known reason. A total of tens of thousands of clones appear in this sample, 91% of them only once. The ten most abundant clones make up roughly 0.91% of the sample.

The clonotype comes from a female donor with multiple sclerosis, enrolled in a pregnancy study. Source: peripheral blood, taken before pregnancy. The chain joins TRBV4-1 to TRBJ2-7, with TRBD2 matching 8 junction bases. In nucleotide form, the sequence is TGCGCCAGCAGCCAACAGGACAGCGGGAGCTACGAGCAGTACTTC. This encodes CASSQQDSGSYEQYF.